The 25 T cell receptor beta chains listed next were all sequenced from one sample in a study of cytomegalovirus exposure and HLA in healthy donors. Vbeta (60) and Jbeta (13) primers were used in the PCR. Sequenced by immunoSEQ multiplex PCR; TCRdb stores in-frame clones only, minus some. The data contain approximately 160,000 clones, over 75% of them seen just once; the ten biggest clones take up around 6.1%. Sequences were obtained from PBMCs. These receptors were obtained from a man aged 25 to 45 in good health and CMV-seropositive.

The V call is TRBV28, the J call TRBJ2-7, with TRBD2 identical over 9 bases. CDR3 length: 15 residues. J was trimmed by 7 bases and V by 6 bases; bases with no gene match: 13. CDR1 is MDHEN, CDR2 SYDVKM, per germline. The CDR3: CASSPPSGGLREQYF. The CDR3 DNA reads as TGTGCCAGCAGCCCACCCAGCGGGGGGTTGAGGGAGCAGTACTTC.

The rearrangement joins TRBV2 to TRBJ1-2; possibly TRBD1 for D (5 bases). Trimming shortened V by 5 bases and J by 8 bases, and 21 bases separated the two germline ends. Germline CDR1 reads SNHLY; CDR2 reads FYNNEI. This CDR3 region has 15 residues. The CDR3 region has the DNA TGTGCCAGCAGTAACCCGTCAGGGCCCATTGAAGGCTACACCTTC. Its protein product is CASSNPSGPIEGYTF. The whole variable domain, filled in from reference TRBV2 and TRBJ1-2, reads EPEVTQTPSHQVTQMGQEVILRCVPISNHLYFYWYRQILGQKVEFLVSFYNNEISEKSEIFDDQFSVERPDGSNFTLKIRSTKLEDSAMYFCASSNPSGPIEGYTFGSGTRLTVV.

CDR3 bases: TGTGCCAGTAGTATAGGCGACAGGGGGCGCGGCTATGGCTACACCTTC. Translation gives CASSIGDRGRGYGYTF. The chain employs TRBV19 and TRBJ1-2; 10 nucleotides line up with TRBD1. Looked up from germline, CDR1 is LNHDA and CDR2 is SQIVND (reference sequence). This CDR3 spans 16 amino acids. The junction had 6 bases not matched to a gene; V was cut back by 1 base and J by 4 bases.

The J gene is TRBJ2-5, the V gene TRBV5-1, with D perhaps TRBD1 (7 bases). Germline V gene data show CDR1 as SGHRS and CDR2 as YFSETQ. CDR3 size: 17 residues. The V and J ends lost 7 bases and 5 bases respectively, with 27 bases between them. As DNA, the CDR3 is TGCGCCAGCGGGCGGGGCCACCGGGACAGCGTGTCGGAGACCCAGTACTTC. Amino acid sequence: CASGRGHRDSVSETQYF.

The chain links TRBV11-2 to TRBJ2-4; 7 bases fit TRBD1. The V segment lost 4 bases and the J segment 5 bases; nucleotides outside the gene matches: 5. Germline CDR1 SGHAT, CDR2 FQNNGV. The CDR3 is 14 amino acids. In DNA, the CDR3 is TGTGCCAGCAGCTCTCGACAGGGTGAAAACATTCAGTACTTC. Its translation is CASSSRQGENIQYF. Together with reference TRBV11-2 and TRBJ2-4, the CDR3 gives the full variable domain: EAGVAQSPRYKIIEKRQSVAFWCNPISGHATLYWYQQILGQGPKLLIQFQNNGVVDDSQLPKDRFSAERLKGVDSTLKIQPAKLEDSAVYLCASSSRQGENIQYFGAGTRLSVL.

The CDR3 DNA reads TGTGCCAGCAGTGGGTGGACACCCACGTATGAGCAGTTCTTC. This translates into CASSGWTPTYEQFF. This chain connects TRBV6-1 to TRBJ2-1; possibly TRBD1 for D (5 bases). The V gene lost 4 bases and the J gene lost 8 bases, with 15 bases spanning the gap. CDR3 size: 14 residues. From germline, CDR1 is MNHNS and CDR2 SASEGT.

The CDR3 here is CASSVEANYEQYF. As DNA, the CDR3 is TGCGCCAGCAGCGTAGAAGCTAACTACGAGCAGTACTTC. V is TRBV5-1 and J is TRBJ2-7, with unresolved D. From germline, CDR1 is SGHRS and CDR2 YFSETQ. Trimming took 4 bases from V and 3 from J, leaving 11 bases between them. The CDR3 loop spans 13 amino acids.

The count of this clone is one. The rearrangement joins TRBV6-5 to TRBJ2-7, with 7 bases lining up with TRBD1. Germline CDR1 MNHEY, CDR2 SVGAGI. Unmatched junction bases numbered 2, after V lost 8 bases and J lost 1 base. The CDR3 runs 12 residues. The CDR3 spells CASRDRSYEQYF. As DNA, the CDR3 is TGTGCCAGCCGGGACAGATCCTACGAGCAGTACTTC.

This chain links TRBV6-4 with TRBJ1-5; D remains unclear. Trimming took off 6 bases at V and 2 bases at J, with 14 bases between the two ends. The CDR3 spans 15 residues. Germline lookup yields CDR1 MRHNA and CDR2 SNTAGT. The CDR3 loop is CASSLESGGNQPQHF. CDR3 DNA: TGTGCCAGCAGCTTGGAGAGTGGTGGCAATCAGCCCCAGCATTTT.

The V and J genes are TRBV27 and TRBJ2-5; 9 positions agree with TRBD1. The CDR3 is 16 residues long. V was clipped by 6 bases and J by 5 bases; unmatched bases: 13. Per germline, CDR1 MNHEY and CDR2 SMNVEV (reference sequence). The CDR3 coding sequence is TGTGCCAGCAGAACGAAGGGACAGGGCCTACGGGAGACCCAGTACTTC. Translated: CASRTKGQGLRETQYF.

Concerning this clone: The sample holds other DNA sequences that translate to the same CDR3. The J gene is TRBJ1-4, the V gene TRBV9; D not resolved. Germline assignment: CDR1 SGDLS and CDR2 YYNGEE. The V and J ends lost 2 bases and 3 bases respectively, with 8 bases between them. The CDR3 spans 14 residues. CDR3 sequence: CASSVEGANEKLFF. The CDR3 bases are TGTGCCAGCAGCGTGGAGGGAGCTAATGAAAAACTGTTTTTT.

This clone was recorded a few times. V and J are TRBV28 and TRBJ1-2, with no clear D. V was cut by 4 bases and J by 1 base, with 4 bases left in between. The CDR3 consists of 12 residues. Germline V gene lookup returns CDR1 MDHEN and CDR2 SYDVKM. CDR3 amino acids: CASSYGNYGYTF. In DNA form, the CDR3 reads TGTGCCAGCAGTTACGGTAACTATGGCTACACCTTC.

The chain couples TRBV18 to TRBJ2-4; 7 bases are a match to TRBD1. The CDR3 has 14 residues. The trim removed 6 bases at V and 4 bases at J, leaving 6 bases unmatched. Germline lookup yields CDR1 KGHSH and CDR2 LQKENI. CDR3 DNA: TGTGCCAGCTCGCGGACAGGCACGAAAAACATTCAGTACTTC. Residues: CASSRTGTKNIQYF.

Turning to this clone: Other DNA sequences of this sample code for an identical CDR3. The V gene is TRBV6-5, the J gene TRBJ1-4, with a tentative D call TRBD1 (6 bases). V was pared by 4 bases and J by 4 bases, with 10 bases between. Germline V gene data show CDR1 as MNHEY and CDR2 as SVGAGI. This CDR3 has 14 amino acids. CDR3 in DNA: TGTGCCAGCAGTTTGGCAGGGGTTAATGAAAAACTGTTTTTT. Encoded protein: CASSLAGVNEKLFF.

The J gene is TRBJ1-3, the V gene TRBV4-1; D is possibly TRBD1 (6 bases). CDR1 MGHRA and CDR2 YSYEKL come from the germline V gene. Trimming cost V 0 bases and J 5 bases, with 8 bases left between them. The CDR3 is 14 residues long. CDR3 DNA sequence: TGCGCCAGCAGCCAAGACACAGGGAGAAACACCATATATTTT. This translates into CASSQDTGRNTIYF.

The CDR3 DNA follows: TGTGCCAGCAGCAAAGGGACTAGCGGGGGGGCTCGGGAGACCCAGTACTTC. Its protein is CASSKGTSGGARETQYF. The chain uses TRBV2 and TRBJ2-5; 16 bases are a match to TRBD2. CDR3 length equals 17 residues. Germline lookup yields CDR1 SNHLY and CDR2 FYNNEI. The V segment lost 6 bases and the J segment 5 bases; nucleotides outside the gene matches: 9.

The rearrangement uses TRBV10-1 and TRBJ2-3; 11 positions agree with TRBD2. The junction had 3 bases not matched to a gene; V was cut back by 2 bases and J by 2 bases. The CDR3 is 16 amino acids. Germline CDR1 WNHNN, CDR2 SYGVQD (reference sequence). CDR3 nucleotide sequence: TGCGCCAGCAGTGAGGGGACTAGCGGCCTCACAGATACGCAGTATTTT. It encodes CASSEGTSGLTDTQYF.

The chain recombines TRBV28 with TRBJ2-7, with TRBD2 as a possible D gene (5 bases). The CDR3 runs to 13 residues. Per the germline V gene, CDR1 is MDHEN and CDR2 is SYDVKM. CDR3 sequence (DNA): TGTGCTACTAGAAATTTGGAACGCTACGAGCAGTACTTC. It encodes CATRNLERYEQYF.

The J gene is TRBJ1-5, the V gene TRBV28, with 9 bases that match TRBD1. This CDR3 has 15 residues. The V gene's germline CDR1 is MDHEN and CDR2 SYDVKM. Losses at the gene ends were 7 bases for V and 7 bases for J; bases not matched to a gene: 11. CDR3 sequence: CASTQWTGVIQPQHF. For the CDR3, the DNA is TGTGCCAGCACCCAATGGACAGGGGTTATCCAGCCCCAGCATTTT.

This chain links TRBV5-6 with TRBJ2-5, with TRBD2 as a possible D gene (5 bases). V was trimmed by 3 bases and J by 1 base, leaving 10 bases between them. This CDR3 contains 14 residues. The germline V gene encodes CDR1 SGHDT and CDR2 YYEEEE. Here the CDR3 reads CASSSRAGQETQYF. The CDR3 coding sequence is TGTGCCAGCAGCTCGAGGGCCGGCCAAGAGACCCAGTACTTC.

This chain connects TRBV29-1 to TRBJ2-1; weak D call: TRBD2 (6 bases). V lost 4 bases to trimming and J lost 10 bases, with 11 bases between them. The germline V gene has CDR1 SQVTM and CDR2 ANQGSEA. The CDR3 covers 11 residues. The CDR3 loop reads CSVGGDREQFF. The CDR3 region has the DNA TGCAGCGTTGGGGGGGACCGGGAGCAGTTCTTC.

The chain carries TRBV28 and TRBJ1-2; D gene unclear. Germline-derived CDR1 and CDR2 are MDHEN and SYDVKM. This CDR3 contains 14 residues. Trimming removed 6 bases at V and 7 bases at J, with 18 bases between. The CDR3 DNA is TGTGCCAGCAGGACCCCGGAGAGGGTGGGTGGCTACACCTTC. Protein product: CASRTPERVGGYTF.

This chain links TRBV9 with TRBJ2-7; no definite D call. V was clipped by 3 bases and J by 5 bases, with 18 bases between them. In germline, CDR1 is SGDLS, CDR2 YYNGEE. The CDR3 has 15 residues. The CDR3 DNA reads TGTGCCAGCAGCGGCGGCGGAGATCTACCCAACGAGCAGTACTTC. As protein: CASSGGGDLPNEQYF.

The gene calls are TRBV5-5 and TRBJ1-1; 8 nucleotides align to TRBD1. Germline CDR1 SGHKS, CDR2 YYEKEE (reference sequence). The CDR3 spans 15 residues. J gave up 1 base and V 4 bases, and 6 bases lay outside the gene matches. The CDR3 DNA follows: TGTGCCAGCAGCCGACAGGGGCCTTCGAACACTGAAGCTTTCTTT. This gives the protein CASSRQGPSNTEAFF.

The V call is TRBV7-2, the J call TRBJ2-6; TRBD1 is a possible D gene (6 bases). In germline, CDR1 is SGHTA, CDR2 FQGNSA. The CDR3 is 19 amino acids. The V and J ends lost 5 bases and 0 bases respectively, with 20 bases between them. The DNA for the CDR3 is TGTGCCAGCAGCCATGCCACCTCACAGGGACGCTCTGGGGCCAACGTCCTGACTTTC. Translation gives CASSHATSQGRSGANVLTF.